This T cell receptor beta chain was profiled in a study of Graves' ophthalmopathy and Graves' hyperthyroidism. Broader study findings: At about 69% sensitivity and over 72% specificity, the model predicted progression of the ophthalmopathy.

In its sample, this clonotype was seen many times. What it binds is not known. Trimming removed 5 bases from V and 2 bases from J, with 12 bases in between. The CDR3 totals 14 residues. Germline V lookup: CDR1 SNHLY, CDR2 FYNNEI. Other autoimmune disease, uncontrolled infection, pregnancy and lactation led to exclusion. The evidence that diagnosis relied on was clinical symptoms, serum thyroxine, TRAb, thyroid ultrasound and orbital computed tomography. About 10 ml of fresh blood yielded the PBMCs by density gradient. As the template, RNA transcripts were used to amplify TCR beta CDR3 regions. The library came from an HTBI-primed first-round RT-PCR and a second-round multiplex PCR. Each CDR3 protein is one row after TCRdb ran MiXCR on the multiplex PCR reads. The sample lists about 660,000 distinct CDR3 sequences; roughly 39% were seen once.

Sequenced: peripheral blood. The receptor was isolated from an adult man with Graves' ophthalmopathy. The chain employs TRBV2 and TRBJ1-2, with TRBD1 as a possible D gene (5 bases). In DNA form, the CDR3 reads TGTGCCAGCAGTTCCGGCCGGGACAACTATGGCTACACCTTC. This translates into CASSSGRDNYGYTF.